The rows below give T cell receptor beta chains drawn from one sample of a study of breast tumors, draining lymph nodes, adjacent tissues. MiXCR was run by TCRdb on the multiplex PCR reads, yielding one entry per CDR3 protein. The sample shows fewer than 300,000 distinct CDR3 sequences, about 34% of them seen only once. Sequences were obtained from axillary lymph node tissue. These receptors were taken from a female donor with breast cancer. Some clones in this sample may be carry-over from other donors' samples. CDR3s include the opening cysteine and the closing phenylalanine or tryptophan. The order of the fields is J gene, clone size, V gene, CDR3 protein. Only some rows state a clone size, as once, few, many or a class for expanded clones.

>TRBJ2-5|many|TRBV30
CAWSVKETQYF
>TRBJ2-3|many|TRBV7-9
CASSLETDTQYF
>TRBJ2-2|NA|TRBV7-8
CASRRGQGGTSGNTGELFF
>TRBJ2-7|few|TRBV10-1
CASKETRRNEQYF
>TRBJ2-1|few|TRBV6-5
CASSPLGGLGNEQFF
>TRBJ2-5|NA|TRBV20-1
CSAWDSLGGTQYF
>TRBJ2-1|NA|TRBV2
CASSTRLAGGNERLF
>TRBJ2-1|few|TRBV7-3
CASSLEPRQPQFF
>TRBJ1-5|few|TRBV15
CSNQPQHF
>TRBJ2-5|many|TRBV19
CASSIRQGLKETQYF
>TRBJ1-5|many|TRBV6-6
CASSPPQGNQPQHF
>TRBJ1-6|many|TRBV5-1
CASSLNRGGDSPLHF
>TRBJ2-3|many|TRBV11-1
CASSPMAITDTQYF
>TRBJ1-2|once|TRBV20-1
CSARDLAGPPYGYTF
>TRBJ2-5|many|TRBV14
CASSLRRTGPGAPYF
>TRBJ1-5|many|TRBV30
CAYDRDSNQPQHF
>TRBJ2-2|many|TRBV25-1
CASSEGSLVNTGELFF
>TRBJ1-2|many|TRBV5-5
CASSLGNRGIFYGYTF
>TRBJ1-3|few|TRBV28
CASSPPRGAGGNTIYF
>TRBJ1-4|many|TRBV5-5
CATKRQGEEKLFF
>TRBJ1-5|many|TRBV18
CASSPGERQPQHF
>TRBJ1-5|NA|TRBV5-1
CASGLTGRGAGQPQHF
>TRBJ2-7|many|TRBV6-5
CASSKSTGGSEQYF
>TRBJ2-7|many|TRBV28
CASSSGLVSEQYF
>TRBJ2-7|many|TRBV11-1
CASSTWRGGTPYEQYF
>TRBJ2-7|many|TRBV6-5
CASRPSGTNYEQYF
>TRBJ1-2|many|TRBV14
CASSQDRIGNYGYTF
>TRBJ2-2|many|TRBV9
CASSVAGELFF
>TRBJ1-6|many|TRBV19
CASSTRQDNSPLHF
>TRBJ1-5|NA|TRBV10-3
CGIQGDSSQPQHF
>TRBJ1-2|NA|TRBV6-1
CASSKGGRGRGGYTF
>TRBJ1-6|many|TRBV20-1
CSARGGFSRDHSPLHF
>TRBJ2-5|NA|TRBV19
CASGMRRASGRGETQYF
>TRBJ2-5|few|TRBV27
CASCPYGGTQETQYF
>TRBJ2-3|many|TRBV15
CATSTRTSGVNTDTQYF
>TRBJ2-1|many|TRBV9
CASSVGGRTSGGNEQFF
>TRBJ2-5|many|TRBV14
CASSIPAFQETQSF
>TRBJ1-5|NA|TRBV6-5
CASSYGQGQPQHF
>TRBJ1-6|many|TRBV18
CASSSNNSPLHF
>TRBJ1-2|many|TRBV29-1
CSAGQGGRGYTF
>TRBJ2-1|many|TRBV6-6
CATKTGNNEQFF